This T cell receptor (beta chain) was sequenced for a study of naive and memory T cell subsets. The study's findings and limits: Over 85% of naive TCR sequences appeared only once, unlike memory subsets. The power law exponent of TCR abundance differed between naive and memory cells.

Germline values: CDR1 SGHRS, CDR2 YFSETQ. CDR3 size: 16 residues. J lost 6 bases, V lost 2 bases, and 8 bases had no gene match. The beta constant-region primer was an equimolar mix of two oligonucleotides covering TRBC1 and TRBC2. Ligated cDNA was amplified by four rounds of PCR with nested alpha and beta constant-region primers and SP2. TCRdb analysed the UMI-ligation and nested PCR reads with MiXCR anew, one entry per CDR3 protein. The sample has roughly 140,000 distinct CDR3 sequences, over 15% seen once. CMV status came from CD4+ T cell IFNgamma after overnight CMV lysate stimulation of fresh PBMCs. On this clonotype itself: Its antigen is not identified.

The TCR sequence derives from a human donor in good health. The rearrangement joins TRBV5-1 to TRBJ2-2; TRBD1 matches 9 bases. Sequencing was performed on naive CD4+ T cells from blood. The CDR3 DNA follows: TGCGCCAGCAGCTTACCGGGACAGGGTATGGCCGGGGAGCTGTTTTTT. It is translated as CASSLPGQGMAGELFF.